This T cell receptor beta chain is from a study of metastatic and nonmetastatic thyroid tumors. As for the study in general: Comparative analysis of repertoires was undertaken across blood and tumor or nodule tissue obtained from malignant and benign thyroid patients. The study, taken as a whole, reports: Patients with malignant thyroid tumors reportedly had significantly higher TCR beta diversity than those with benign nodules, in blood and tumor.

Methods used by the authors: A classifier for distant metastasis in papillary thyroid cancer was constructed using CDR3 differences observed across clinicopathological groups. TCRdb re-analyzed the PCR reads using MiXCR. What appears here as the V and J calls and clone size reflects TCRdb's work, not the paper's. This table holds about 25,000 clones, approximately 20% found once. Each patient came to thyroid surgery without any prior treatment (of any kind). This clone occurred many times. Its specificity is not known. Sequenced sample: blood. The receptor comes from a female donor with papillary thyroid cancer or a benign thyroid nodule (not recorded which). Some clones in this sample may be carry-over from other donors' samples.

The CDR3 DNA reads as TGTGCCAGCAGCTTAAGGAATCAGCCCCAGCATTTT. Its protein product is CASSLRNQPQHF. V is TRBV13 and J is TRBJ1-5; D uncertain. Germline V lookup: CDR1 PRHDT, CDR2 FYEKMQ (reference sequence). Trimming removed 2 bases from V and 4 bases from J, with 3 bases in between. The CDR3 runs to 12 residues.